The next 15 T cell receptor beta chains were all read from a single sample in a study of radiation and T cells in renal cell carcinoma. TCRdb keeps only in-frame clones here, not all; method: immunoSEQ multiplex PCR. The sample has some 140,000 clones; more than 70% are singletons. Time point denoted: baseline pretreatment blood. The sample's treatment: 15 Gy SBRT to primary tumor, nephrectomy 4 weeks later. The sequenced sample was blood, obtained from a patient whose treatment included radiotherapy and nephrectomy. The source is a woman between 45 and 65 years old with renal cell carcinoma.

This clone was counted between two and nine times. The germline gene is not matched at one end of the junction; a read error may be the cause. The V call is TRBV7-7, the J call TRBJ1-1, with D possibly matching TRBD1 (6 bases). In germline, CDR1 is SSHAT, CDR2 FNYEAQ (reference sequence). This CDR3 has 13 amino acids. The CDR3 here is CASSSDRNTEAFF. The CDR3 nucleotides are TGTGCTAGCAGCTCGGACAGGAACACTGAAGCTTTCTTT. The whole variable domain, remainder taken from reference TRBV7-7 and TRBJ1-1, is GAGVSQSPRYKVTKRGQDVTLRCDPISSHATLYWYQQALGQGPEFLTYFNYEAQPDKSGLPSDRFSAERPEGSISTLTIQRTEQRDSAMYRCASSSDRNTEAFFGQGTRLTVV.

The rearrangement uses TRBV4-3 and TRBJ2-2, with 8 nucleotides matching TRBD2. With V trimmed by 0 bases and J by 5 bases, 2 bases remained unmatched. Germline CDR1 reads LGHNA; CDR2 reads YSLEER. This CDR3 has 15 residues. The chain's CDR3 is CASSQELAGTGELFF. The DNA for the CDR3 is TGCGCCAGCAGCCAAGAGTTAGCGGGGACCGGGGAGCTGTTTTTT.

The chain links TRBV6-1 to TRBJ1-1; TRBD1 agrees at 7 bases. The CDR3 covers 16 residues. V trimming: 2 bases; J trimming: 0 bases; junction bases outside the gene matches: 6. The germline gives CDR1 MNHNS, CDR2 SASEGT. As DNA, the CDR3 is TGTGCCAGCAGTGAATACGGGACAGCTATGAACACTGAAGCTTTCTTT. Translating it yields CASSEYGTAMNTEAFF.

In this sample, this clone turned up a few times. The rearrangement links TRBV5-4 to TRBJ2-3; D is ambiguous. The CDR3 is 13 amino acids. Trimming took off 4 bases at V and 0 bases at J, with 6 bases between the two ends. Germline CDR1 reads SGHNT; CDR2 reads YYREEE (reference sequence). The CDR3 sequence: CASSPASTDTQYF. CDR3 sequence (DNA): TGTGCCAGCAGCCCCGCCAGCACAGATACGCAGTATTTT.

There are a few counts of this clone. This chain connects TRBV27 to TRBJ1-2, with D tentatively TRBD1 (5 bases). Trimming took 5 bases from V and 5 from J, leaving 12 bases between them. The CDR3 contains 13 residues. Germline lookup yields CDR1 MNHEY and CDR2 SMNVEV (reference sequence). CDR3 sequence (DNA): TGTGCCAGCAGTCGGGAATCAGGGTATGGCTACACCTTC. This sequence encodes CASSRESGYGYTF.

CDR3 DNA: TGTGCCAGCAGCCCCGGACAGGGAGCGTATGAAAAACTGTTTTTT. This translates into CASSPGQGAYEKLFF. This chain joins TRBV7-2 and TRBJ1-4, with 8 bases lining up with TRBD1. The length of the CDR3 is 15 residues. V lost 5 bases to trimming and J lost 6 bases; unmatched junction nucleotides: 8. The V gene's germline CDR1 is SGHTA and CDR2 FQGNSA.

The CDR3 DNA sequence: TGTGCCAGCAGCTTAGCCGGGACAGCCTCTGGAAACACCATATATTTT. Residues: CASSLAGTASGNTIYF. The chain uses TRBV7-8 and TRBJ1-3; TRBD1 matches at 7 bases. The CDR3 is 16 residues long. J lost 0 bases, V lost 0 bases, and 2 bases had no gene match. Looked up from germline, CDR1 is SGHVS and CDR2 is FQNEAQ.

The chain links TRBV2 to TRBJ2-2; 7 nucleotides align to TRBD1. The V gene's germline CDR1 is SNHLY and CDR2 FYNNEI. The V and J ends lost 9 bases and 3 bases, in that order; junction bases with no gene match: 10. CDR3 length: 15 amino acids. The chain's CDR3 is CASDEGAQDTGELFF. The CDR3 DNA sequence: TGTGCCAGTGACGAGGGGGCGCAAGACACCGGGGAGCTGTTTTTT. Using reference TRBV2 and TRBJ2-2 for the parts outside the CDR3, the full variable domain is EPEVTQTPSHQVTQMGQEVILRCVPISNHLYFYWYRQILGQKVEFLVSFYNNEISEKSEIFDDQFSVERPDGSNFTLKIRSTKLEDSAMYFCASDEGAQDTGELFFGEGSRLTVL.

The J gene is TRBJ1-3, the V gene TRBV7-2; D is unclear. CDR1 is SGHTA and CDR2 is FQGNSA in the germline V gene. This CDR3 has 16 amino acids. Trimming took 5 bases from V and 0 from J, leaving 14 bases between them. In DNA, the CDR3 is TGTGCCAGCAGCCCATTAGACGGAGGCTCTGGAAACACCATATATTTT. Protein sequence: CASSPLDGGSGNTIYF.

The J gene is TRBJ2-1, the V gene TRBV5-4; 10 nucleotides line up with TRBD1. In germline, CDR1 is SGHNT, CDR2 YYREEE (reference sequence). The CDR3 sequence is 15 residues long. After removal of 6 bases from V and 1 base from J, the junction contained 4 bases not matched to a gene. CDR3 sequence (DNA): TGTGCCAGCATCAGGGACAGGGGATCCTACAATGAGCAGTTCTTC. This gives the protein CASIRDRGSYNEQFF.

CDR3 sequence reads: CASSRDPGTDTQYF. DNA for the CDR3: TGTGCCAGTAGCCGGGACCCAGGCACAGATACGCAGTATTTT. The rearrangement joins TRBV19 to TRBJ2-3, with D tentatively TRBD1 or TRBD2 (5 bases each). Trimming took off 6 bases at V and 1 base at J, with 11 bases between the two ends. Germline V gene lookup returns CDR1 LNHDA and CDR2 SQIVND (reference sequence). CDR3 length: 14 amino acids.

The CDR3 reads CASKRAGTGELFF. The CDR3 DNA reads as TGTGCCAGCAAACGCGCGGGGACCGGGGAGCTGTTTTTT. V is TRBV2 and J is TRBJ2-2, with D maybe TRBD2 (6 bases). Germline lookup yields CDR1 SNHLY and CDR2 FYNNEI. Trimming removed 7 bases from V and 5 bases from J, with 11 bases in between. CDR3 length: 13 residues.

V and J are TRBV7-8 and TRBJ1-4; D gene ambiguous. V lost 1 base, J lost 8 bases, and 5 bases lay in between. Per germline, CDR1 SGHVS and CDR2 FQNEAQ. The CDR3 is made up of 12 amino acids. The CDR3 is CASSLGREKLFF. In nucleotides, the CDR3 is TGTGCCAGCAGCTTAGGGAGGGAAAAACTGTTTTTT.

The chain carries TRBV4-2 and TRBJ2-2, with 8 bases fitting TRBD2. V lost 4 bases and J lost 8; bases outside the gene matches: 9. Germline assignment: CDR1 LGHNA and CDR2 YNFKEQ. The CDR3 extends over 15 amino acids. The CDR3 DNA follows: TGTGCCAGCAGCCCCGGGGATCGCGGGAGGGGGGAGCTGTTTTTT. It is translated as CASSPGDRGRGELFF.

V is TRBV5-1 and J is TRBJ1-1; 9 bases are shared with TRBD1. V shed 2 bases and J 6 bases; nucleotides not matched to a gene: 8. Per the germline V gene, CDR1 is SGHRS and CDR2 is YFSETQ. CDR3 size: 15 residues. In nucleotides, the CDR3 is TGCGCCAGCAGCTTCTACCCCGGGACAGGGCCTGAAGCTTTCTTT. Protein product: CASSFYPGTGPEAFF.